The 7 T cell receptor beta chains presented below share a single source sample, sequenced in a study of shared clonotypes between healthy human individuals (TCRdb year 2020). The receptor library was made with the immunoSEQ multiplex PCR assay. The table comes from immuneACCESS by way of TCRdb, which keeps in-frame sequences with V and J called. Part of the clones is missing from these tables; in studies checked, under half for an unresolved V gene and the rest for unknown reasons. The sample contains approximately 470,000 clones, roughly 80% of them found a single time. The ten largest clones add up to roughly 13% of the sample. The source material was PBMCs. These receptors originate from a woman aged 40 to 55 in good health. Some clones in this sample may be carry-over from other donors' samples.

In its sample, this clone was seen many times. The sample holds other DNA sequences that translate to the same CDR3. The rearrangement joins TRBV19 to TRBJ1-5; D call uncertain. The CDR3 loop spans 15 amino acids. V lost 3 bases and J 6 bases, leaving 15 bases between the germline ends. Germline V gives CDR1 LNHDA, CDR2 SQIVND (reference sequence). CDR3 amino acids: CASSIPGTMAQPQHF. In DNA, the CDR3 is TGTGCCAGTAGTATTCCGGGCACAATGGCTCAGCCCCAGCATTTT.

Points on this clone: A far bigger clonotype differs at one base, so this is likely a read error. The chain joins TRBV28 to TRBJ2-7; 12 nucleotides match TRBD1. Germline lookup yields CDR1 MDHEN and CDR2 SYDVKM. V shed 5 bases, J shed 4 bases, and the junction held 6 bases outside the gene matches. The CDR3 extends over 15 amino acids. The CDR3 DNA is TGTGCCAGCAGTACCGGGACAGGGGGCCAGTACGAGCAGTACTTC. It is translated as CASSTGTGGQYEQYF.

This clone occurred once. The CDR3 sequence is CASSAPRGETQYF. The CDR3 DNA sequence: TGTGCCAGCAGTGCTCCCCGAGGGGAGACCCAGTACTTC. The chain couples TRBV2 to TRBJ2-5; weak D call: TRBD2 (5 bases). Germline CDR1 is SNHLY and CDR2 is FYNNEI. The CDR3 spans 13 residues. V was cut by 4 bases and J by 5 bases, with 11 bases left in between.

Notes on this clone: In the same sample, other DNA sequences code for this CDR3. V usage is TRBV18 and J usage is TRBJ2-5; D possibly corresponds to TRBD2 (6 bases). The CDR3 is made up of 13 amino acids. V lost 2 bases, J lost 2 bases, and 6 bases lay in between. Per germline, CDR1 KGHSH and CDR2 LQKENI. This CDR3 reads CASSPGGQETQYF. CDR3 bases: TGTGCCAGCTCACCAGGAGGGCAAGAGACCCAGTACTTC. Variable domain in full (rest from reference TRBV18 and TRBJ2-5): NAGVMQNPRHLVRRRGQEARLRCSPMKGHSHVYWYRQLPEEGLKFMVYLQKENIIDESGMPKERFSAEFPKEGPSILRIQQVVRGDSAAYFCASSPGGQETQYFGPGTRLLVL.

The chain recombines TRBV9 with TRBJ2-3; D possibly corresponds to TRBD1 (5 bases). In germline, CDR1 is SGDLS, CDR2 YYNGEE. With 0 bases removed from V and 4 bases from J, the gap between germline ends came to 9 bases. This CDR3 has 14 amino acids. The CDR3 sequence is CASSVEGSSDTQYF. The CDR3 DNA reads as TGTGCCAGCAGCGTAGAGGGGTCCTCAGATACGCAGTATTTT.

V and J are TRBV5-4 and TRBJ2-5, with TRBD2 matching 12 bases. The CDR3 is 17 amino acids. CDR1 is SGHNT and CDR2 is YYREEE in the germline V gene (reference sequence). V lost 3 bases and J lost 5; bases outside the gene matches: 11. The CDR3 bases are TGTGCCAGCAGCTCGGGAGGACTAGCGGGAACGGGGGAGACCCAGTACTTC. Encoded protein: CASSSGGLAGTGETQYF.

This clone was picked up a small number of times. The CDR3 here is CASRELADYGYTF. DNA of the CDR3: TGTGCCAGCAGGGAGCTAGCTGACTATGGCTACACCTTC. The chain employs TRBV7-2 and TRBJ1-2; D gene uncertain. Trimming cost V 6 bases and J 3 bases, with 11 bases left between them. The V gene's germline CDR1 is SGHTA and CDR2 FQGNSA. This CDR3 is 13 amino acids long. The full variable domain, its missing parts supplied by reference TRBV7-2 and TRBJ1-2, is GAGVSQSPSNKVTEKGKDVELRCDPISGHTALYWYRQSLGQGLEFLIYFQGNSAPDKSGLPSDRFSAERTGGSVSTLTIQRTQQEDSAVYLCASRELADYGYTFGSGTRLTVV.